Shown below are 6 T cell receptor beta chains from a single sample sequenced in a study of identical twins. TCRdb itself ran the 5' RACE reads through MiXCR, one entry per CDR3 protein. The sample has about 430,000 distinct CDR3 sequences, under 20% seen once; the top ten hold roughly 12%. Sequencing was carried out using naive T cells sorted from blood. These TCRs come from a man aged 50-60 years in good health.

The V call is TRBV7-8, the J call TRBJ2-7; TRBD1 or TRBD2 may be the D gene (5 bases each). CDR1 and CDR2 from the germline V gene are SGHVS and FQNEAQ. The V gene lost 1 base and the J gene lost 7 bases, with 17 bases spanning the gap. The CDR3 is made up of 15 amino acids. DNA of the CDR3: TGTGCCAGCAGCTTAGGTCTGGGACGAAACGTAGAGCAGTACTTC. Its protein product is CASSLGLGRNVEQYF.

This clonotype has at least ten counts. The genes are TRBV5-1 and TRBJ2-2; the match to TRBD2 covers 7 bases. CDR1 is SGHRS and CDR2 is YFSETQ in the germline V gene. The J segment lost 4 bases and the V segment lost 7 bases, leaving 4 bases of the junction unmatched. The CDR3 runs 13 residues. CDR3 protein: CASAGDRTGELFF. The CDR3 DNA is TGCGCCAGCGCGGGGGATCGCACCGGGGAGCTGTTTTTT.

This clonotype was seen at least ten times. The chain is built from TRBV5-1 and TRBJ2-7; 7 bases map to TRBD2. The germline V gene encodes CDR1 SGHRS and CDR2 YFSETQ. After removal of 0 bases from V and 3 bases from J, the junction contained 6 bases not matched to a gene. The CDR3 is 15 amino acids. CDR3 protein: CASSLAGLAVYEQYF. The CDR3 coding sequence is TGCGCCAGCAGCTTGGCGGGCCTAGCGGTCTACGAGCAGTACTTC.

Only a few counts were recorded for this clonotype. V gene TRBV6-5 combines with J gene TRBJ1-2; D perhaps matches TRBD1 (6 bases). V was pared by 0 bases and J by 4 bases, with 15 bases between. Germline-derived CDR1 and CDR2 are MNHEY and SVGAGI. There are 16 residues in the CDR3. As DNA, the CDR3 is TGTGCCAGCAGTTACTCGATATCCGGGGGCAGCTATGGCTACACCTTC. Residues: CASSYSISGGSYGYTF.

This clonotype has only one observation. The chain couples TRBV20-1 to TRBJ1-3; tentatively, D is TRBD1 (6 bases). The CDR3 is 13 amino acids. The germline V gene has CDR1 DFQATT and CDR2 SNEGSKA (reference sequence). The germline V and J ends were trimmed by 5 bases and 0 bases, with 8 bases remaining between them. CDR3 sequence: CSAGQNSGNTIYF. For the CDR3, the DNA is TGCAGTGCTGGACAGAACTCTGGAAACACCATATATTTT.

The chain carries TRBV6-1 and TRBJ2-3, with a possible D match to TRBD1 (5 bases). Germline V lookup: CDR1 MNHNS, CDR2 SASEGT. The CDR3 runs 13 residues. V was clipped by 6 bases and J by 1 base, with 8 bases between them. This CDR3 reads CASSQQGTDTQYF. The CDR3 coding sequence is TGTGCCAGCAGCCAACAGGGCACAGATACGCAGTATTTT.